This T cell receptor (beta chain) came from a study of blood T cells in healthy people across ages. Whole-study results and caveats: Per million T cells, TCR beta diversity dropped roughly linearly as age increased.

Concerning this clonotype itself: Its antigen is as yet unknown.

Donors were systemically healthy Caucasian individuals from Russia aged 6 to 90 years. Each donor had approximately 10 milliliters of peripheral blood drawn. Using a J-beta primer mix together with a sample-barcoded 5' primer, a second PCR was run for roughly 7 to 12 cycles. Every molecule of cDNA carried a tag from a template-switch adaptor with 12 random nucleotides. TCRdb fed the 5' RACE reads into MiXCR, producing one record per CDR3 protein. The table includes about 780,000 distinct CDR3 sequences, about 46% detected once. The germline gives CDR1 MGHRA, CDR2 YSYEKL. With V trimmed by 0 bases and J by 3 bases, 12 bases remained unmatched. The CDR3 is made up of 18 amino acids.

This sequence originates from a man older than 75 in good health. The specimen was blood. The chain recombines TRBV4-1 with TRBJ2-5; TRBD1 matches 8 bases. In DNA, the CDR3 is TGCGCCAGCAGCCAAGAACTAGCCGGGACAGGATTAAAAGAGACCCAGTACTTC. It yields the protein CASSQELAGTGLKETQYF.